This TCR beta chain was identified in a study of CD8+ T cells in alopecia areata. For the study at large: For the treated group, dosing was oral tofacitinib at 5 to 10 mg twice daily. Affected scalp percentage set treated patients' severity scores. Study results and limitations: Between patients, shared TCR sequences were less clear than in mice. This was possibly due in part to HLA diversity in the patient population.

Sequencing templates came from extracted RNA that was reverse transcribed into cDNA. The assay was immunoSEQ multiplex PCR, and TCRdb's table has in-frame clones only and misses some. The table includes around 170,000 clones, about 51% detected once. With regard to this clone: Its antigen is as yet unknown. Additional DNA sequences in this sample encode the identical CDR3.

Treatment meaning: oral pan-JAK inhibitor, 5-10 mg twice daily. Trimming shortened V by 1 base and J by 3 bases, and 1 base separated the two germline ends. The CDR3 contains 12 residues. CDR1 is SEHNR, CDR2 FQNEAQ, per germline (reference sequence). This TCR was recovered from a human donor with alopecia areata. The V and J genes are TRBV7-9 and TRBJ2-1, with D unclear. The sample consisted of CD8+ T cells sorted from blood, taken around week 52, from a patient treated with tofacitinib. CDR3 DNA sequence: TGTGCCAGCAGCTTAGGCTACAATGAGCAGTTCTTC. Translation gives CASSLGYNEQFF.